The clone carrying this T cell receptor (beta chain) appeared once. Its antigen is currently unknown. Some clones are missing from TCRdb's copy, which holds only in-frame ones; the method was immunoSEQ multiplex PCR. The table has about 59,000 clones, 83% seen once. The data belong to a study of a mutant IDH1 vaccine in newly diagnosed glioma. At the level of the study: Vaccination followed radiotherapy alone by 4-6 weeks, or accompanied temozolomide cycles. Week 35 was assigned to visit V12, and week 47 was assigned to visit V13. The study, taken as a whole, reports: Any relationship between pseudoprogression and changes in top peripheral T cell clonotypes seemed absent.

The sample's time point: week 47, end of study. Every vaccine dose comprised 300 ug of mutant IDH1 20-mer peptide plus topical imiquimod. Across weeks 1, 3, 5, 7, 11, 15, 19 and 23, patients received a vaccination each time, eight in all. Germline V gene lookup returns CDR1 MRHNA and CDR2 SNTAGT. This CDR3 has 13 amino acids. The ends were cut back, 5 bases at V and 4 bases at J, with 9 bases in the middle. The TCR comes from a man aged 25 to 45 with glioma. V is TRBV6-4 and J is TRBJ2-1; D is unclear. This specimen was PBMCs, taken from a glioma patient whose treatment included an IDH1 peptide vaccine. CDR3 DNA: TGTGCCAGCAGTACTACTTTATACAATGAGCAGTTCTTC. As protein: CASSTTLYNEQFF.